The rows below give T cell receptor beta chains drawn from one sample of a study of CD8 T cells in ankylosing spondylitis. TCRdb passed the 5' RACE reads through MiXCR, listing each CDR3 protein once. The sample records about 130,000 distinct CDR3 sequences, roughly 9% being singletons. The sequenced sample was blood, either unsorted or a sorted T cell fraction (not recorded which). The receptors derive from a male donor with ankylosing spondylitis or in good health (not recorded which). Each CDR3 is given with its conserved first and last residue. A D gene is named only where the DNA matches it firmly. Clone size is not always given. Where it is, it says once, few, many or a class for expanded clones.

NA	TRBJ2-2	many	TRBV5-1	CASSLEGNTGELFF	TGCGCCAGCAGCTTGGAGGGGAACACCGGGGAGCTGTTTTTT
TRBD1	TRBJ2-3	NA	TRBV5-1	CASTPGQGAVDTQYF	TGCGCCAGCACCCCCGGACAGGGGGCTGTAGATACGCAGTATTTT
NA	TRBJ2-3	NA	TRBV20-1	CSASWRLTDTQYF	TGCAGTGCAAGTTGGCGACTGACAGATACGCAGTATTTT
NA	TRBJ1-2	few	TRBV24-1	CATSDPHIYGYTF	TGTGCCACCAGTGATCCTCACATCTATGGCTACACCTTC
NA	TRBJ2-7	NA	TRBV6-5	CASSYSAGSYVQYF	TGTGCCAGCAGTTACTCGGCCGGCTCCTACGTGCAGTACTTC
NA	TRBJ1-1	NA	TRBV4-2	CASSQVSPRWTEAFF	TGTGCCAGCAGCCAAGTTTCTCCGCGGTGGACTGAAGCTTTCTTT
NA	TRBJ2-5	many	TRBV28	CASSKSSSVEETQYF	TGTGCCAGCAGCAAGTCTTCGTCTGTCGAAGAGACCCAGTACTTC
TRBD2	TRBJ2-3	NA	TRBV7-4	CASSVGLAGTDTQYF	TGTGCCAGCAGCGTCGGACTAGCGGGAACAGATACGCAGTATTTT
TRBD2	TRBJ2-3	many	TRBV4-3	CASSQQYTSEVTDTQYF	TGCGCCAGCAGCCAACAATATACTAGCGAAGTCACAGATACGCAGTATTTT
NA	TRBJ2-7	many	TRBV20-1	CSASAGTSSYEQYF	TGCAGTGCTAGTGCTGGGACCAGCTCCTACGAGCAGTACTTC
NA	TRBJ2-7	many	TRBV5-1	CASSLENGEQYF	TGCGCCAGCAGCTTGGAGAACGGCGAGCAGTACTTC
NA	TRBJ2-7	many	TRBV2	CASSGGFVYEQYF	TGTGCCAGCAGTGGGGGGTTTGTCTACGAGCAGTACTTC
NA	TRBJ1-4	many	TRBV7-2	CASNRGGRTTNEKLFF	TGTGCCAGCAACCGAGGGGGGAGGACGACTAATGAAAAACTGTTTTTT
NA	TRBJ2-3	few	TRBV7-2	CASSLDASFVTDTQYF	TGTGCCAGCAGCTTAGATGCTAGCTTCGTCACAGATACGCAGTATTTT
TRBD2	TRBJ2-7	NA	TRBV7-9	CASSVGTSGIQKYF	TGTGCCAGCAGCGTCGGGACTAGCGGGATCCAGAAGTACTTC
NA	TRBJ2-5	many	TRBV12-3/TRBV12-4	CASSVSAEETQYF	TGTGCCAGCAGTGTCTCCGCGGAAGAGACCCAGTACTTC
TRBD1	TRBJ2-6	NA	TRBV12-3/TRBV12-4	CASSLWTGTSGANGLTF	TGTGCCAGCAGTTTGTGGACAGGAACCTCTGGGGCCAACGGCCTGACTTTC
NA	TRBJ2-2	many	TRBV4-2	CASSQKEHNTGELFF	TGTGCCAGCAGCCAAAAAGAACATAACACCGGGGAGCTGTTTTTT
TRBD2	TRBJ2-7	NA	TRBV20-1	CSARDWTSVTYEQYF	TGCAGTGCTAGAGACTGGACTAGTGTAACCTACGAGCAGTACTTC
NA	TRBJ2-1	many	TRBV6-2/TRBV6-3	CASSYLLLDNEQFF	TGTGCCAGCAGTTACCTCCTCTTGGACAATGAGCAGTTCTTC
NA	TRBJ1-5	many	TRBV10-3	CAITAPLRGEDQPQHF	TGTGCCATCACCGCCCCTTTAAGAGGGGAGGATCAGCCCCAGCATTTT
TRBD1	TRBJ2-3	many	TRBV5-1	CASSLDDRGTDTQYF	TGCGCCAGCAGCTTGGACGACAGGGGCACAGATACGCAGTATTTT
NA	TRBJ2-5	NA	TRBV7-6	CASSRKTREETQYF	TGTGCCAGCAGCCGAAAGACTAGGGAAGAGACCCAGTACTTC
NA	TRBJ2-1	many	TRBV5-1	CASSLSGLPYNEQFF	TGCGCCAGCAGCTTGTCTGGGTTGCCCTACAATGAGCAGTTCTTC
NA	TRBJ2-7	NA	TRBV9	CASSSGAFHEQYF	TGTGCCAGCAGCTCAGGGGCCTTCCACGAGCAGTACTTC
NA	TRBJ1-2	NA	TRBV20-1	CSARDWDGYGYTF	TGCAGTGCTAGAGATTGGGACGGCTATGGCTACACCTTC
NA	TRBJ1-4	many	TRBV28	CASRPQKLNEKLFF	TGTGCCAGCAGACCCCAGAAGCTAAATGAAAAACTGTTTTTT